This is a list of T cell receptor beta chains from one sample in a study of cytomegalovirus exposure and HLA in healthy donors. Sequenced by immunoSEQ multiplex PCR; TCRdb stores in-frame clones only, minus some. The sample has around 110,000 clones, approximately 90% seen once. What was sequenced was PBMCs. All receptors derive from a young woman in good health and CMV-seropositive. The CDR3 runs from the conserved cysteine through the conserved F or W. D genes are given only for firm matches. Expanded clones are given a class, and other clones once, few, many or no size at all.

>TRBV2|TRBD2|TRBJ2-3|NA
TGTGCCAGCAGTCGTAGCGGGGGGGCACATTTTGCAGATACGCAGTATTTT
CASSRSGGAHFADTQYF
>TRBV7-8|TRBD1|TRBJ1-1|NA
TGTGCCAGCAGCCCCCGGACAGGGACGAACACTGAAGCTTTCTTT
CASSPRTGTNTEAFF
>TRBV6-5|TRBD2|TRBJ2-1|NA
TGTGCCAGCAGTTACCGGCCTAGCGGGGGGAATGATGAGCAGTTCTTC
CASSYRPSGGNDEQFF
>TRBV5-6|NA|TRBJ2-3|NA
TGTGCCAGCAGCTTAGCGGGTGCTAGCACAGATACGCAGTATTTT
CASSLAGASTDTQYF
>TRBV5-4|NA|TRBJ2-2|NA
TGTGCCAGCAGCCAGGGGGGCAGCGGGGAGCTGTTTTTT
CASSQGGSGELFF
>TRBV29-1|TRBD1|TRBJ1-1|few
TGCAGCGTCCGGACAGGGTGGGCTGAAGCTTTCTTT
CSVRTGWAEAFF
>TRBV7-2|TRBD1|TRBJ1-1|once
TGTGCCAGCAGCCCAAGGATGGGACAGGGAGAAGCTTTCTTT
CASSPRMGQGEAFF
>TRBV18|TRBD1|TRBJ1-4|NA
TGTGCCAGCTCACAAAACCGGGACAGAGTTGCAACTAATGAAAAACTGTTTTTT
CASSQNRDRVATNEKLFF
>TRBV7-8|NA|TRBJ2-5|NA
TGTGCCAGCAGTAGAAGAGAAGAGACCCAGTACTTC
CASSRREETQYF
>TRBV11-1|TRBD1|TRBJ2-7|NA
TGTGCCAGCAGCTTATGGGACAGGGACTACGAGCAGTACTTC
CASSLWDRDYEQYF
>TRBV11-2|TRBD1|TRBJ2-7|once
TGTGCCAGCAGCTTAGAACCGGGACAGGGGGCTCTAAAGTACTTC
CASSLEPGQGALKYF
>TRBV6-7|TRBD1|TRBJ2-7|NA
TGTGCCAGCACCCACCGGCCGACAGGGGGCTGCGAGCAGTACTTC
CASTHRPTGGCEQYF
>TRBV5-4|NA|TRBJ2-3|NA
TGTGCCAGCAGCGCCCCGGGGTCAGATACGCAGTATTTT
CASSAPGSDTQYF
>TRBV5-5|TRBD1|TRBJ2-1|once
TGTGCCAGCAGCTTGTTCGAGACAGGGGTCGGTGAGCAGTTCTTC
CASSLFETGVGEQFF
>TRBV9|NA|TRBJ1-1|NA
TGTGCCAGCAGCGAACTACAGGGCGTTACTGAAGCTTTCTTT
CASSELQGVTEAFF
>TRBV14|NA|TRBJ2-2|NA
TGTGCCAGCAGCCATTTTGGTCTGAGCGCCCGGAACACCGGGGAGCTGTTTTTT
CASSHFGLSARNTGELFF
>TRBV19|NA|TRBJ2-1|NA
TGTGCCAGTAGCTTCACAAGGGGAAATGAGCAGTTCTTC
CASSFTRGNEQFF
>TRBV6-1|TRBD1|TRBJ1-1|NA
TGTGCCAGCAGTGAAACCCGGACAGGGAAGATTGAAGCTTTCTTT
CASSETRTGKIEAFF
>TRBV27|TRBD1|TRBJ1-6|NA
TGTGCCAGCAGTCAAGGACAGGGTTCACCCCTCCACTTT
CASSQGQGSPLHF
>TRBV5-6|NA|TRBJ1-1|NA
TGTGCCAGCAGCTTGGCTTCCTATGAGGCTTTCTTT
CASSLASYEAFF
>TRBV7-2|NA|TRBJ2-4|NA
TGTGCCAGCAGCTTATTGCCGGTCTTAACCAAAAACATTCAGTACTTC
CASSLLPVLTKNIQYF
>TRBV6-1|NA|TRBJ2-5|NA
TGTGCCAGCAGTGAAATGGGCGGGGCCGGAAAAGAGACCCAGTACTTC
CASSEMGGAGKETQYF
>TRBV6-5|TRBD1|TRBJ2-1|few
TGTGCCAGCAGCCGACAGGGCAATGAGCAGTTCTTC
CASSRQGNEQFF
>TRBV19|NA|TRBJ1-5|NA
TGTGCCAGTAGTATAGGACAGGTTTACAATCAGCCCCAGCATTTT
CASSIGQVYNQPQHF
>TRBV7-9|NA|TRBJ2-1|once
TGTGCCAGCAGCCCAACGAGCGGAAGCTCCTACAATGAGCAGTTCTTC
CASSPTSGSSYNEQFF
>TRBV12-5|NA|TRBJ1-3|once
TGTGCTAGTGCCTCAGGGGCTGGAAACACCATATATTTT
CASASGAGNTIYF
>TRBV6-1|NA|TRBJ2-3|NA
TGTGCCAGCAGTGTAACAGGCAGCACAGATACGCAGTATTTT
CASSVTGSTDTQYF
>TRBV27|TRBD1|TRBJ2-7|NA
TGTGCCAGCAGTTTGACAGGGGGGGCCGAGCAGTACTTC
CASSLTGGAEQYF
>TRBV28|TRBD1|TRBJ2-7|NA
TGTGCCAGCGACCGGGACAGGGGCTACGAGCAGTACTTC
CASDRDRGYEQYF
>TRBV5-1|NA|TRBJ1-4|NA
TGCGCCAGCAGCTCCGGGACAAGGAATGAAAAACTGTTTTTT
CASSSGTRNEKLFF
>TRBV9|TRBD1|TRBJ1-1|NA
TGTGCCAGCAGCCTAATGGGACAGGGGAACACTGAAGCTTTCTTT
CASSLMGQGNTEAFF